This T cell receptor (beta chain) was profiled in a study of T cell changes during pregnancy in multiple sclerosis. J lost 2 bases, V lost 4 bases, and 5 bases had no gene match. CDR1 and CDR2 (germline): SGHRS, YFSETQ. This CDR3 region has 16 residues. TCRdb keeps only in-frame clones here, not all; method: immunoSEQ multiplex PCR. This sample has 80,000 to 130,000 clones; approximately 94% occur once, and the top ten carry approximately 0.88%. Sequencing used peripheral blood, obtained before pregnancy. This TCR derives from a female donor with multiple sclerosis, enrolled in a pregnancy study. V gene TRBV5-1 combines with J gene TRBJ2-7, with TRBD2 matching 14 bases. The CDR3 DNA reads TGCGCCAGCAGCCGGGGACTAGCGGGAGAAGCCTACGAGCAGTACTTC. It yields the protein CASSRGLAGEAYEQYF.